This TCR beta chain derives from a study of blood T cell repertoires in COVID-19 (dated by TCRdb to the early 2020s). Notes on the research overall: Collaborator samples came from the United States, Italy and Spain and covered acute and convalescent phases of COVID-19. The material from the prospective study consisted of cDNA or gDNA derived from T cells, B-cell-depleted T cells, or PBMCs. Subjects who had been exposed to COVID-19, were actively infected with it, or had recovered from it provided the deeply sampled blood TCRbeta repertoires that made up the dataset. A freely available public database, intended as a resource for researchers studying the immune response to SARS-CoV-2, is where the repertoires were released. The samples were drawn from the first 160 participants of the ongoing ImmuneRACE study and from over a thousand subjects provided by 6 global collaborators. A de-identified subject ID, COVID-19 status, age in years and sex were almost always included in the sample metadata. HLA class I and class II types, where available, came from metadata supplied by the sample provider rather than from assay-based typing. Paper-wide results and their limitations: The amount of clinical and demographic metadata varied by source and participant and was provided uncurated.

TCRbeta CDR3 regions were amplified from genomic DNA by means of the immunoSEQ Assay, a bias-controlled multiplex PCR. For the original study's pipeline: The number of nucleated cells in each sample was estimated from the amplification of reference gene primers within the assay. Sequence reads were collapsed and filtered to measure the absolute abundance of every unique TCRbeta CDR3 rearrangement. For each sample, productive Simpson clonality was calculated as the square root of Simpson's diversity index over productive rearrangements. As stored in TCRdb, this immuneACCESS dataset retains in-frame rearrangements with V and J assigned. A fraction of the clones does not appear; measured against another copy, unresolved V genes explain less than half of the discrepancy, and the remainder lacks a known reason. V and J calls and clone size are those listed in that table; D and trimming were worked out from the DNA. The sample records 90,000 to 150,000 clones, approximately 81% of which are singletons. In total, the top ten clones hold 3% to 4% of the sample.

Whole blood was collected in K2EDTA tubes by collaborating institutions according to the institutions' own protocols. For TCRbeta analysis, collaborators shipped samples as frozen whole blood, isolated PBMCs, or DNA extracted from either of those sample types. Per the germline V gene, MDHEN is the CDR1 and SYDVKM is the CDR2. The V and J ends are trimmed by 4 bases and 4 bases, leaving 11 bases between them. Including the terminal cysteine and phenylalanine, the CDR3 comprises 14 residues. Only the CDR3 part of the read is kept: 42 bases, read in frame from the first base. In the case of this clone: Its binding antigen is unknown. Base qualities are not recorded, but no much larger clone differs from it by a single base.

Sequencing used peripheral blood. Recombination linked TRBV28 to TRBJ1-5; TRBD1 is possibly the D segment (6 matching bases). The source of this sequence is a man aged 55-75 years with acute or convalescent COVID-19. The nucleotides read TGTGCCAGCAGTTCAGGGGCCCTTAATCAGCCCCAGCATTTT. It is translated as CASSSGALNQPQHF. The reference TRBV28 and TRBJ1-5 proteins fill in what lies around the CDR3, so the full variable domain reads DVKVTQSSRYLVKRTGEKVFLECVQDMDHENMFWYRQDPGLGLRLIYFSYDVKMKEKGDIPEGYSVSREKKERFSLILESASTNQTSMYLCASSSGALNQPQHFGDGTRLSIL.